Listed below are T cell receptor beta chains from one sample, sequenced in a study of blood T cells in healthy people across ages. From the 5' RACE reads, TCRdb called clonotypes with MiXCR, one entry per CDR3 protein. The table has 550,000 to 700,000 distinct CDR3 sequences, approximately 27% seen once. The sequenced material came from blood. The source is a woman in her sixties or seventies in good health. CDR3s include the opening cysteine and the closing phenylalanine or tryptophan. D genes are given only for firm matches. The size field is filled for only some rows; it gives once, few, many or a size class.

size | D | J | V | DNA | CDR3
. | . | TRBJ2-7 | TRBV10-3 | TGTGCCATCAGTGAGGGAGGGTTCGACGAGCAGTACTTC | CAISEGGFDEQYF
. | TRBD2 | TRBJ2-5 | TRBV7-9 | TGTGCCAGCAGCTTAGCGAAGGCGGGGGGGCCTGTAGAGACCCAGTACTTC | CASSLAKAGGPVETQYF
few | . | TRBJ1-2 | TRBV4-3 | TGCGCCAGCAGCCAAGCCCGAGGGCAACACTATGGCTGCACCTTC | CASSQARGQHYGCTF
. | TRBD1 | TRBJ2-1 | TRBV9 | TGTGCCAGCAGCTCCAGGGGGCGTGATTACAATGAGCAGTTCTTC | CASSSRGRDYNEQFF
. | TRBD2 | TRBJ2-1 | TRBV6-1 | TGTGCCAGCATGCGGTTCCGGGGGGCCTACAATGAGCAGTTCTTC | CASMRFRGAYNEQFF
. | . | TRBJ1-1 | TRBV7-2 | TGTGCCAGCAGTCAGGGGACCCCCTACACTGAAGCTTTCTTT | CASSQGTPYTEAFF
many | . | TRBJ2-5 | TRBV24-1 | TGTGCCACCAGTGATCACACAACTAAAGAGACCCAGTACTTC | CATSDHTTKETQYF
. | . | TRBJ2-5 | TRBV6-2/TRBV6-3 | TGTGCCAGCAGGTCCATAAACCAAGAGACCCAGTACTTC | CASRSINQETQYF
few | . | TRBJ1-2 | TRBV2 | TGTGCCAGCAGGGACGAACTAGAAAACTATGGCTACACCTTC | CASRDELENYGYTF
few | TRBD2 | TRBJ2-5 | TRBV2 | TGTGCCAGCCGTCCGGACGGAGGGAGGGAAGAGACCCAGTACTTC | CASRPDGGREETQYF
once | . | TRBJ2-1 | TRBV6-2/TRBV6-3 | TGTGCCAGCAACCAGCGAGGGACCTACAATGAGCAGTTCTTC | CASNQRGTYNEQFF
few | . | TRBJ1-2 | TRBV20-1 | TGCAGTGCAACATCACGGGGAGGTGGCTACACCTTC | CSATSRGGGYTF
. | . | TRBJ1-3 | TRBV7-2 | TGTGCCAGCAGCATCGGGAACTCTGGAAACACCATATATTTT | CASSIGNSGNTIYF
few | TRBD1 | TRBJ1-2 | TRBV20-1 | TGCAGTGCTAGTCAGGACAGGGGTAAAGGCTACACCTTC | CSASQDRGKGYTF
. | TRBD1 | TRBJ1-4 | TRBV11-3 | TGTGCCAGCAGCTTAATGAGGGGGCTCAATGAAAAACTGTTTTTT | CASSLMRGLNEKLFF
. | . | TRBJ2-1 | TRBV5-4 | TGTGCCAGCAGCTCCTGGACCCAGCGGTCGGGGAGTGAGCAGTTCTTC | CASSSWTQRSGSEQFF
few | TRBD1 | TRBJ2-3 | TRBV20-1 | TGCAGTGCTAGAGACGCTCGGACAGGGGCAGATACGCAGTATTTT | CSARDARTGADTQYF
few | TRBD2 | TRBJ2-1 | TRBV9 | TGTGCCAGCAGCCCGACTAGCGGGGGTGTAAATGAGCAGTTCTTC | CASSPTSGGVNEQFF
. | . | TRBJ1-4 | TRBV3-1 | TGTGCCAGCAGCCAGGACCTTAATGAAAAACTGTTTTTT | CASSQDLNEKLFF
. | . | TRBJ1-1 | TRBV5-5 | TGTGCCAGCAGCCCCAACAGTGGCCCTGAAGCTTTCTTT | CASSPNSGPEAFF
few | . | TRBJ1-2 | TRBV19 | TGTGCCAGTAGTAAAGGACACCGCTATGGCTACACCTTC | CASSKGHRYGYTF
. | . | TRBJ2-3 | TRBV10-3 | TGTGCCATCAGTGAGGCGGATACGCAGTATTTT | CAISEADTQYF
. | . | TRBJ2-3 | TRBV11-2 | TGTGCCAGCAGCTTAGAAGGGGCAAATACGCAGTATTTT | CASSLEGANTQYF
. | . | TRBJ2-3 | TRBV29-1 | TGCAGCGTTTTTCAGGCGGCAGATACGCAGTATTTT | CSVFQAADTQYF
. | TRBD1 | TRBJ2-2 | TRBV27 | TGTGCCAGCAGTAAACAGGGGGCGGACACCGGGGAGCTGTTTTTT | CASSKQGADTGELFF